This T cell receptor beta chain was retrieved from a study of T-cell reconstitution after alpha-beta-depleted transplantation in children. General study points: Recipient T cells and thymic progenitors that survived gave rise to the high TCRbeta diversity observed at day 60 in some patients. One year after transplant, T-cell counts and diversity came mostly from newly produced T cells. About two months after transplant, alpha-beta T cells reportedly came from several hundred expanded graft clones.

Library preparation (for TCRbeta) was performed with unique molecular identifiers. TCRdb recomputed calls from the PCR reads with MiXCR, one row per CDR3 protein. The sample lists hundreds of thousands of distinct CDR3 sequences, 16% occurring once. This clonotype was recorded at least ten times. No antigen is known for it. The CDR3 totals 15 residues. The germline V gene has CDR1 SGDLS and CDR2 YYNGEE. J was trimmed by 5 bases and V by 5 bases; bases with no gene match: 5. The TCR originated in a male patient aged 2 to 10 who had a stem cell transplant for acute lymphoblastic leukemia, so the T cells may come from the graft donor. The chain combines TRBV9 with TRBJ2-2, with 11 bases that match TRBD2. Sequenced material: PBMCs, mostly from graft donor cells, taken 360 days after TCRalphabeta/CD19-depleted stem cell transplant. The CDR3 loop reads CASSGTSGSTGELFF. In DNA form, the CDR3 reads TGTGCCAGCAGTGGGACTAGCGGTTCGACCGGGGAGCTGTTTTTT.